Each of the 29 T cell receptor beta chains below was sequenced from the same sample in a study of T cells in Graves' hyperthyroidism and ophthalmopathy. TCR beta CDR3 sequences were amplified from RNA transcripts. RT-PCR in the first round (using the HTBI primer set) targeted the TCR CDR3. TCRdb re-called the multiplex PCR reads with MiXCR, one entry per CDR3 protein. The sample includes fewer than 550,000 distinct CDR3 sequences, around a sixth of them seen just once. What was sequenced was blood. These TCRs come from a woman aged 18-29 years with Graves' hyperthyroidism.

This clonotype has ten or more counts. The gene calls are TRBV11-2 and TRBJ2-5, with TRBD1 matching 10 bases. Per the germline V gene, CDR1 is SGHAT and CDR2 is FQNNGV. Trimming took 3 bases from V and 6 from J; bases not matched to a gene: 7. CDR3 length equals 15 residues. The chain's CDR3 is CASSLKTGGWQTQYF. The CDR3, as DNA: TGTGCCAGCAGCTTGAAGACAGGGGGCTGGCAGACCCAGTACTTC.

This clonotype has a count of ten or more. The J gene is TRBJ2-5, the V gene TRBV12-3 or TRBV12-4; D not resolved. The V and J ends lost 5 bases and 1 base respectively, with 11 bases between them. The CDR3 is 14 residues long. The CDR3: CASSTVGPQETQYF. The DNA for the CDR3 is TGTGCCAGCAGTACCGTTGGGCCCCAAGAGACCCAGTACTTC.

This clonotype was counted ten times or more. CDR3 coding DNA: TGTGCCAGCAGCCAAGATAGGGGTCAGCCCCAGCATTTT. Its translation is CASSQDRGQPQHF. V is TRBV3-1 and J is TRBJ1-5; the D gene is possibly TRBD1 (5 bases). Germline assignment: CDR1 LGHDT and CDR2 YNNKEL (reference sequence). V lost 0 bases and J 6 bases, leaving 6 bases between the germline ends. The CDR3 runs to 13 residues.

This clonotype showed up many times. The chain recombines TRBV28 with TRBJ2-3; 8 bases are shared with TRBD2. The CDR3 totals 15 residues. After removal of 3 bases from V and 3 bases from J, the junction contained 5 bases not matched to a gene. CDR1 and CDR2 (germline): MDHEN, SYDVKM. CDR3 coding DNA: TGTGCCAGCAGTTTCGGGACTAGTGCTACAGATACGCAGTATTTT. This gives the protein CASSFGTSATDTQYF.

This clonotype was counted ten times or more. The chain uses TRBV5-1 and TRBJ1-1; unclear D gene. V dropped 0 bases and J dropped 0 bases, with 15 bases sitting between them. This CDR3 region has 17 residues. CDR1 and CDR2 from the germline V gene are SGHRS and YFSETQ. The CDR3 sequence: CASSLGPSGSLNTEAFF. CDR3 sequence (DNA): TGCGCCAGCAGCTTGGGTCCTAGTGGTTCCCTGAACACTGAAGCTTTCTTT.

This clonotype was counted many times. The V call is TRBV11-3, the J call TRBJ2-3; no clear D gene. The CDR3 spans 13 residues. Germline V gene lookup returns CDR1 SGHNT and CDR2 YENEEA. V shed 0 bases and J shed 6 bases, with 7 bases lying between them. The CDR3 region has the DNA TGTGCCAGCAGCTTAGATCGGCCGGATACGCAGTATTTT. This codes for CASSLDRPDTQYF.

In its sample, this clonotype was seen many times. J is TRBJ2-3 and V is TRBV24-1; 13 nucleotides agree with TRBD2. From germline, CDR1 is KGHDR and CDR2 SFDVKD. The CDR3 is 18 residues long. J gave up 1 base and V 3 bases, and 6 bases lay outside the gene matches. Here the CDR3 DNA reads TGTGCCACCAGTGATCCCATGGGACTAGCGGGACGCACAGATACGCAGTATTTT. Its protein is CATSDPMGLAGRTDTQYF.

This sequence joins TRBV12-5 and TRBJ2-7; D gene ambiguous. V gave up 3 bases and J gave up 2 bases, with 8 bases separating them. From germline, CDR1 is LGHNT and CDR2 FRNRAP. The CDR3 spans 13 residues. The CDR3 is CASGLSLTYEQYF. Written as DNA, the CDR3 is TGTGCTAGTGGTTTATCCCTAACCTACGAGCAGTACTTC.

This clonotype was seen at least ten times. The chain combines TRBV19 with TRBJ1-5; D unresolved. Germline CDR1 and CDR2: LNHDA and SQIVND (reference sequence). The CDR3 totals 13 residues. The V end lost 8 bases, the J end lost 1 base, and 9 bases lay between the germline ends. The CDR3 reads CASQGGSNQPQHF. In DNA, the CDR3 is TGTGCCAGTCAAGGAGGGAGCAATCAGCCCCAGCATTTT.

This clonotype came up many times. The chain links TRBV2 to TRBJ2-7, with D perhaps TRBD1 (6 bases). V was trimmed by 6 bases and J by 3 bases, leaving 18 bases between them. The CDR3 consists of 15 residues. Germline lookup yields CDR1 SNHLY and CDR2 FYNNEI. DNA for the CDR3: TGTGCCAGCAGAGATGAAAGGTCCAGGGGCTACGAGCAGTACTTC. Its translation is CASRDERSRGYEQYF.

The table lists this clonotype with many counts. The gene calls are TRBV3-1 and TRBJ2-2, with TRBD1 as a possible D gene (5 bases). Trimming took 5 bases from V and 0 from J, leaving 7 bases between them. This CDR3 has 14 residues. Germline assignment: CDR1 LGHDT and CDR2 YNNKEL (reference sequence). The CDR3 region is CASSDRPNTGELFF. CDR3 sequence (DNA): TGTGCCAGCAGCGACAGACCGAACACCGGGGAGCTGTTTTTT.

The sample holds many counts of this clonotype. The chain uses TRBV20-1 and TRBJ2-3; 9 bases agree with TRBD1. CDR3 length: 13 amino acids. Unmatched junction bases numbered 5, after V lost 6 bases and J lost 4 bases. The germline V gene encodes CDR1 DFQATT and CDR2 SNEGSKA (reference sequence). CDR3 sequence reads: CSAQGQGPDTQYF. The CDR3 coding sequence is TGCAGTGCCCAGGGACAGGGTCCAGATACGCAGTATTTT.

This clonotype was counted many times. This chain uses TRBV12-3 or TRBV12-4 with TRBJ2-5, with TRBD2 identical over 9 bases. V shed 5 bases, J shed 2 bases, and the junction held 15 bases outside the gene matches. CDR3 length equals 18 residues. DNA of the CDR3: TGTGCCAGCAGTGGCCGCGGGCGGGAGGGCCTCGGTCAAGAGACCCAGTACTTC. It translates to CASSGRGREGLGQETQYF.

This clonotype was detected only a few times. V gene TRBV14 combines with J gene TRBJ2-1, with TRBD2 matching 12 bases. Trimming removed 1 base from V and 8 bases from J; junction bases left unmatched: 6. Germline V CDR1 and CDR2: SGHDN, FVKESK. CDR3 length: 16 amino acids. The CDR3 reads CASSQATSGRFDEQFF. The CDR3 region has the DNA TGTGCCAGCAGCCAAGCTACTAGCGGGAGGTTTGATGAGCAGTTCTTC.

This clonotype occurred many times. Here the CDR3 DNA reads TGTGCCAGCAGCCAAATAGCGGGAGTCGCAGATACGCAGTATTTT. Translating gives CASSQIAGVADTQYF. V gene TRBV3-1 combines with J gene TRBJ2-3, with 9 bases identical to TRBD2. Losses at the gene ends were 2 bases for V and 4 bases for J; bases not matched to a gene: 4. CDR1 is LGHDT and CDR2 is YNNKEL in the germline V gene (reference sequence). The CDR3 loop spans 15 amino acids.

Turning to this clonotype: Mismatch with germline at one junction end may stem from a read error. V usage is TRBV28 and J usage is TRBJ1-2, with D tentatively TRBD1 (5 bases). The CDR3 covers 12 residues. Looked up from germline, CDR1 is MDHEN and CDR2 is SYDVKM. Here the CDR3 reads CASGFLRVGYTF. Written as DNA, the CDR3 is TGTGCCAGCGGTTTTCTCAGGGTTGGCTACACCTTC.

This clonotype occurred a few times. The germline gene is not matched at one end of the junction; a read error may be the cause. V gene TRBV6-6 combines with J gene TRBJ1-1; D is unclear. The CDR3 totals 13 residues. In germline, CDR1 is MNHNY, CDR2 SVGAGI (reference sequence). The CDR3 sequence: CASNYSSPLEAFF. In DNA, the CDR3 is TGTGCCAGCAATTACTCCTCCCCCCTTGAAGCTTTCTTT.

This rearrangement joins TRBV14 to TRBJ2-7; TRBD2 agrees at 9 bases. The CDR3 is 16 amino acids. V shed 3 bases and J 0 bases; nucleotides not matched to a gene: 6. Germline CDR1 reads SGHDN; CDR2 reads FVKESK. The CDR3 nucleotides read TGTGCCAGCAGCCACCTAGGACTAGCGAGCTCCTACGAGCAGTACTTC. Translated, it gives CASSHLGLASSYEQYF.

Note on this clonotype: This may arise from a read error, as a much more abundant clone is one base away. CDR3 in DNA: TGTGCCAGCAGCCGCAGCAGCAGAGCTAGCACAGGTACGCAGTATTTT. Its protein is CASSRSSRASTGTQYF. The rearrangement uses TRBV7-2 and TRBJ2-3; perhaps D is TRBD1 or TRBD2 (5 bases each). This CDR3 comprises 16 residues. In germline, CDR1 is SGHTA, CDR2 FQGNSA.

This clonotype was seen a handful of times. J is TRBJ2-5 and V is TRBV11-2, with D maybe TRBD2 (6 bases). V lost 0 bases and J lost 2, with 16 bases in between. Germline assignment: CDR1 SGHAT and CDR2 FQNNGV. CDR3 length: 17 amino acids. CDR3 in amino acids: CASSLDSGGAIQETQYF. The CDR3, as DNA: TGTGCCAGCAGCTTAGATTCGGGCGGGGCTATACAAGAGACCCAGTACTTC.

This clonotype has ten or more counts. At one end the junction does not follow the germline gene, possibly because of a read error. CDR3: CASTQHLDSNEKLFF. The DNA of the CDR3 is TGTGCCAGCACCCAACACCTCGACAGTAATGAAAAACTGTTTTTT. The chain is built from TRBV3-1 and TRBJ1-4; D is possibly TRBD1 (5 bases). The germline CDR1 and CDR2 sequences are LGHDT and YNNKEL (reference sequence). CDR3 length equals 15 residues.

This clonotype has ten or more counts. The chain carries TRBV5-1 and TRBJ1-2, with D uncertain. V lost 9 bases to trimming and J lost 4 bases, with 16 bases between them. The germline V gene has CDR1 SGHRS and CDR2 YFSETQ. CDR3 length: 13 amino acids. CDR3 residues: CATQTQTIYGYTF. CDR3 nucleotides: TGCGCCACCCAAACACAGACGATCTATGGCTACACCTTC.

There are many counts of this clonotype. Here the CDR3 reads CASSYSGLAGRDEQFF. The CDR3 DNA is TGTGCCAGCAGTTACTCGGGTCTAGCGGGAAGGGATGAGCAGTTCTTC. The V gene is TRBV6-5, the J gene TRBJ2-1; 9 bases agree with TRBD2. There are 16 residues in the CDR3. Germline V gene data show CDR1 as MNHEY and CDR2 as SVGAGI. V was pared by 0 bases and J by 8 bases, with 8 bases of the junction left unmatched.

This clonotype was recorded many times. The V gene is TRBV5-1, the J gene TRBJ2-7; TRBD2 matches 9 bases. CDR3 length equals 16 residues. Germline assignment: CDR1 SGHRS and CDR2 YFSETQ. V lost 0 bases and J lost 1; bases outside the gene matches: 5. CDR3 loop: CASSLVGTSHSYEQYF. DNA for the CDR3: TGCGCCAGCAGCTTGGTTGGGACTAGCCATTCCTACGAGCAGTACTTC.

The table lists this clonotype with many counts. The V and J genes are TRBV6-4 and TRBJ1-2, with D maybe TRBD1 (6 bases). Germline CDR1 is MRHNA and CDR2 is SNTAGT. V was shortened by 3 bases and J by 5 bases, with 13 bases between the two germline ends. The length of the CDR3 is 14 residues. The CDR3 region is CASSEMTGPYGYTF. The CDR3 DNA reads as TGTGCCAGCAGTGAAATGACAGGACCTTATGGCTACACCTTC.

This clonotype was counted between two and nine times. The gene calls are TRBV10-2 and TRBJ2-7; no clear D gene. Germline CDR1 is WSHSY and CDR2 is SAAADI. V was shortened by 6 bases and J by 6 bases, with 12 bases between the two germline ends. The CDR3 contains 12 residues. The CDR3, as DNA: TGCGCCAGCAGGGCAAGGGTACCCGAGCAGTACTTC. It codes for CASRARVPEQYF.

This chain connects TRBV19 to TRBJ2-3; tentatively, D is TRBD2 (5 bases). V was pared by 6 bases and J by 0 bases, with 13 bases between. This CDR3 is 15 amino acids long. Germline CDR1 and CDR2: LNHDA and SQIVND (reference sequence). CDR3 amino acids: CASSGYRDSTDTQYF. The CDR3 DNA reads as TGTGCCAGTAGCGGCTACCGGGATAGCACAGATACGCAGTATTTT.

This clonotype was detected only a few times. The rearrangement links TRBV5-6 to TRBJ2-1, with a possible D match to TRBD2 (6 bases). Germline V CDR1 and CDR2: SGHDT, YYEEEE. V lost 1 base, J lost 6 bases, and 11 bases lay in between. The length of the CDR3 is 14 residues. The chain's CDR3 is CASSLIGGINEQFF. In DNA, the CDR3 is TGTGCCAGCAGCTTGATCGGGGGTATCAATGAGCAGTTCTTC.

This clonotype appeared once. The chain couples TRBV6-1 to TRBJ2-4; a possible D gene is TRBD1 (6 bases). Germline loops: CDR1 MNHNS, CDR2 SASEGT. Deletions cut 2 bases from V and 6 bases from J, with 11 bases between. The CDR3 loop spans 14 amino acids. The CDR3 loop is CASSETGPGNIQYF. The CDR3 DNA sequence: TGTGCCAGCAGTGAAACAGGGCCGGGAAACATTCAGTACTTC.